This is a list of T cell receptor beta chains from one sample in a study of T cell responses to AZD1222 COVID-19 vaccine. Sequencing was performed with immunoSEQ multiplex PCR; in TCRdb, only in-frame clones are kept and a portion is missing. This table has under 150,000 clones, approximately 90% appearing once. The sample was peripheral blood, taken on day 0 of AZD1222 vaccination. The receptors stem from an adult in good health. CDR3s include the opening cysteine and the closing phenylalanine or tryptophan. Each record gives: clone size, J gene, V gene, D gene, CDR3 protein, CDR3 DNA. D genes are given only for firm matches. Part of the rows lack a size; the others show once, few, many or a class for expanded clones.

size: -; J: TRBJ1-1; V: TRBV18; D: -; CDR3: CASSPRIRTENTEAFF; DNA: TGTGCCAGCTCACCAAGAATAAGGACCGAGAACACTGAAGCTTTCTTT
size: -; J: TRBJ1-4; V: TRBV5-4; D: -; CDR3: CASSLRGFDEKLFF; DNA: TGTGCCAGCAGCTTGCGGGGGTTTGATGAAAAACTGTTTTTT
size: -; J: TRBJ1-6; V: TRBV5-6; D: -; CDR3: CASWGTELGGGLHF; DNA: TGTGCCAGCTGGGGGACGGAGCTAGGAGGTGGCCTCCACTTT
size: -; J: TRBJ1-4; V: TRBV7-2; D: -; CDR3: CASRSRGLGEKLFF; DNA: TGTGCCAGCAGGTCCCGGGGGCTCGGTGAAAAACTGTTTTTT
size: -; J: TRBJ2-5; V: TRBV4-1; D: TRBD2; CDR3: CASSQEGAGGETQYF; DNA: TGCGCCAGCAGCCAAGAGGGAGCGGGGGGGGAGACCCAGTACTTC
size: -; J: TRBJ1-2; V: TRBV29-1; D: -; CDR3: CSVEKGAGQFYGYTF; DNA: TGCAGCGTTGAAAAAGGGGCAGGGCAGTTTTATGGCTACACCTTC
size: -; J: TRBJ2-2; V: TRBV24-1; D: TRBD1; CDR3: CATSDPGGNTGELFF; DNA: TGTGCCACCAGTGATCCAGGGGGGAACACCGGGGAGCTGTTTTTT
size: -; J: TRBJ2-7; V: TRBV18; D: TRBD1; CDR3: CASSWDSSYEQYF; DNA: TGTGCCAGCTCTTGGGACAGCTCCTACGAGCAGTACTTC
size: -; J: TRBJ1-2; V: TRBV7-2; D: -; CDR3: CASSSPSPGQGSYGYTF; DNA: TGTGCCAGCAGCTCCCCCTCTCCGGGGCAGGGGTCCTATGGCTACACCTTC
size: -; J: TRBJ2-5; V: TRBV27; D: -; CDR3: CASSRMGGTQYF; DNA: TGTGCCAGCAGTCGTATGGGGGGGACCCAGTACTTC
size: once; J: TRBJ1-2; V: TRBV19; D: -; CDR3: CASSTFGGHGYYGYTF; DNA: TGTGCCAGTAGTACCTTTGGCGGGCACGGATATTATGGCTACACCTTC
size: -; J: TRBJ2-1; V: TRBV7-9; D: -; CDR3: CASSPSQGHEQFF; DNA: TGTGCCAGCAGCCCGTCCCAGGGTCATGAGCAGTTCTTC
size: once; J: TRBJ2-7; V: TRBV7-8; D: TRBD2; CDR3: CASSLGLTSGRAPNEQYF; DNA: TGTGCCAGCAGCTTAGGCCTCACGAGCGGGAGGGCCCCGAACGAGCAGTACTTC
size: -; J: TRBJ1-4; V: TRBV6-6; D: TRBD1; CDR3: CASTRGQGGEKLFF; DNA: TGTGCCAGCACCAGGGGACAGGGCGGTGAAAAACTGTTTTTT
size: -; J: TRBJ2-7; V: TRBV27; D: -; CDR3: CASTRTGRYEQYF; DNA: TGTGCCAGCACCCGGACGGGGAGGTACGAGCAGTACTTC
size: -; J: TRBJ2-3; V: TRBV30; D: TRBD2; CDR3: CAWGLAGEADTQYF; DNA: TGTGCCTGGGGACTAGCGGGAGAGGCAGATACGCAGTATTTT
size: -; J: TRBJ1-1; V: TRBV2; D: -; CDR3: CASSDRSGMNTEAFF; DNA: TGTGCCAGCAGTGACAGGAGCGGAATGAACACTGAAGCTTTCTTT
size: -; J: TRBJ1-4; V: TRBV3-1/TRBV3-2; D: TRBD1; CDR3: CASSQAGTGNEKLFF; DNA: TGTGCCAGCAGCCAGGCCGGGACAGGAAATGAAAAACTGTTTTTT
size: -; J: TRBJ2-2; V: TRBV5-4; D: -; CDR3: CASSFTPGELFF; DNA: TGTGCCAGCAGCTTTACCCCCGGGGAGCTGTTTTTT
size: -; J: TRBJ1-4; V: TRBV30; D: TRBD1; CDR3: CAWSFRQGTGGKLFF; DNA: TGTGCCTGGAGTTTCCGACAGGGTACAGGTGGAAAACTGTTTTTT
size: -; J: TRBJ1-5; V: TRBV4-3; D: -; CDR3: CASSQVKGTSNQPQHF; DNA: TGCGCCAGCAGCCAAGTTAAGGGCACAAGCAATCAGCCCCAGCATTTT
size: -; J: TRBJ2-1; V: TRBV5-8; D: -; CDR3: CASSFLRSNEQFF; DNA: TGTGCCAGCAGCTTTCTACGGTCCAATGAGCAGTTCTTC
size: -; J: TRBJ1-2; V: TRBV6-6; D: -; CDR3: CALGQGRRSNYGYTF; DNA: TGTGCCCTTGGCCAGGGTCGGAGATCTAACTATGGCTACACCTTC
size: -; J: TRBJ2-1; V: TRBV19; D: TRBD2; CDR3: CASSSRGLAGGPQFF; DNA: TGTGCCAGTTCCTCTCGGGGACTAGCGGGAGGGCCGCAGTTCTTC
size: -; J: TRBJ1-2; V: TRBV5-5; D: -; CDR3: CASSPLPPEVNYGYTF; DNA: TGTGCCAGCAGCCCACTCCCCCCAGAGGTTAACTATGGCTACACCTTC
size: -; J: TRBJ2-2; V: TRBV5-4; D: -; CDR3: CASSLDLQNTGELFF; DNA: TGTGCCAGCAGCTTGGATCTGCAGAACACCGGGGAGCTGTTTTTT
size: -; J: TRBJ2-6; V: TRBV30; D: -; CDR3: CAWTSGANVLTF; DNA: TGTGCCTGGACTTCTGGGGCCAACGTCCTGACTTTC
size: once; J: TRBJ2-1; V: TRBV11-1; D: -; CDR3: CASRDGTANEQFF; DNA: TGTGCCAGCAGGGACGGGACCGCTAATGAGCAGTTCTTC
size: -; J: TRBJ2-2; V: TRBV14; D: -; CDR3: CASSSRRGDTGELFF; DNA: TGTGCCAGCAGTTCCCGCAGGGGCGACACCGGGGAGCTGTTTTTT
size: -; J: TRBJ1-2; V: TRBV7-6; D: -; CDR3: CASSSTVEALGGYTF; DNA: TGTGCCAGCAGCTCGACAGTAGAGGCTCTTGGTGGCTACACCTTC
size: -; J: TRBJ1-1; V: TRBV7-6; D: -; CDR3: CASSLGLTPSTEAFF; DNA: TGTGCCAGCAGCTTAGGGCTGACCCCGAGCACTGAAGCTTTCTTT
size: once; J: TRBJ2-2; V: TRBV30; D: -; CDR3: CAYARHNTGELFF; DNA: TGTGCCTACGCGCGCCATAACACCGGGGAGCTGTTTTTT
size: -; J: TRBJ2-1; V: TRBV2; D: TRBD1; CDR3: CASSDSRTGVQFF; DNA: TGTGCCAGCAGTGATTCTAGGACAGGGGTTCAGTTCTTC
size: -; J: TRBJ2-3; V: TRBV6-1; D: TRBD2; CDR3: CASRETGGLGTDTQYF; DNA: TGTGCCAGCAGGGAAACCGGGGGGTTGGGCACAGATACGCAGTATTTT
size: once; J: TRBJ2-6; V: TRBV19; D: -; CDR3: CAGSDRRASGANVLTF; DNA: TGTGCCGGCTCGGACAGACGGGCAAGTGGGGCCAACGTCCTGACTTTC
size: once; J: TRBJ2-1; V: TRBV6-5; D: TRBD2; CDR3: CASSYISGDNEQFF; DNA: TGTGCCAGCAGTTACATCAGCGGGGACAATGAGCAGTTCTTC
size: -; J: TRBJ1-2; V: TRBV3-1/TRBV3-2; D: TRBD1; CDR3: CASSRKATGTDYGYTF; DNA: TGTGCCAGCAGCCGAAAGGCTACCGGGACAGACTATGGCTACACCTTC
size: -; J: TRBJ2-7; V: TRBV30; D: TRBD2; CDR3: CAWSSSSGGYEQYF; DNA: TGTGCCTGGAGTTCGAGTAGCGGGGGCTACGAGCAGTACTTC
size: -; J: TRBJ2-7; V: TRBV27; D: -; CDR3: CASSPTGYEQYF; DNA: TGTGCCAGCAGCCCCACCGGTTACGAGCAGTACTTC
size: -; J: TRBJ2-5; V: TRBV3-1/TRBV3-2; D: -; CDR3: CASSQAAVQETQYF; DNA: TGTGCCAGCAGCCAAGCCGCCGTCCAAGAGACCCAGTACTTC
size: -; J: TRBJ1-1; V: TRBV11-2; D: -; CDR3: CASSGTRGREGAFF; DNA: TGTGCCAGCAGCGGGACGAGGGGGAGGGAAGGAGCTTTCTTT
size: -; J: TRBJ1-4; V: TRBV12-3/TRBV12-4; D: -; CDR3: CASTWANEKLFF; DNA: TGTGCCAGCACGTGGGCTAATGAAAAACTGTTTTTT
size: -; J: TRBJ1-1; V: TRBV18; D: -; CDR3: CASSPVVENTEAFF; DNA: TGTGCCAGCTCGCCCGTTGTGGAGAACACTGAAGCTTTCTTT
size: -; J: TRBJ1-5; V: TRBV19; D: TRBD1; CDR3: CASSSTGINQPQHF; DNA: TGTGCCAGTAGTTCGACAGGGATCAATCAGCCCCAGCATTTT
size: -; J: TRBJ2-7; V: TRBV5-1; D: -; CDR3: CASSLDGVGYEQYF; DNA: TGCGCCAGCAGCTTGGACGGTGTCGGATACGAGCAGTACTTC
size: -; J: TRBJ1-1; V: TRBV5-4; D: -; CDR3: CASSLNRVGGTEAFF; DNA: TGTGCCAGCAGCCTAAACAGGGTGGGGGGTACTGAAGCTTTCTTT
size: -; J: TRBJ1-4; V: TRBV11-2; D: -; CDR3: CASSLGGVGEKLFF; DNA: TGTGCCAGCAGCTTAGGGGGCGTCGGTGAAAAACTGTTTTTT
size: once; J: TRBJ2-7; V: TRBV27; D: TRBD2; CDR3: CASNQLAGGPGEQYF; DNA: TGTGCCAGCAACCAACTAGCGGGGGGGCCGGGGGAGCAGTACTTC
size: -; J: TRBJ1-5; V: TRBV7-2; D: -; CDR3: CASSLRGNQPQHF; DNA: TGTGCCAGCAGTTTGAGGGGTAATCAGCCCCAGCATTTT